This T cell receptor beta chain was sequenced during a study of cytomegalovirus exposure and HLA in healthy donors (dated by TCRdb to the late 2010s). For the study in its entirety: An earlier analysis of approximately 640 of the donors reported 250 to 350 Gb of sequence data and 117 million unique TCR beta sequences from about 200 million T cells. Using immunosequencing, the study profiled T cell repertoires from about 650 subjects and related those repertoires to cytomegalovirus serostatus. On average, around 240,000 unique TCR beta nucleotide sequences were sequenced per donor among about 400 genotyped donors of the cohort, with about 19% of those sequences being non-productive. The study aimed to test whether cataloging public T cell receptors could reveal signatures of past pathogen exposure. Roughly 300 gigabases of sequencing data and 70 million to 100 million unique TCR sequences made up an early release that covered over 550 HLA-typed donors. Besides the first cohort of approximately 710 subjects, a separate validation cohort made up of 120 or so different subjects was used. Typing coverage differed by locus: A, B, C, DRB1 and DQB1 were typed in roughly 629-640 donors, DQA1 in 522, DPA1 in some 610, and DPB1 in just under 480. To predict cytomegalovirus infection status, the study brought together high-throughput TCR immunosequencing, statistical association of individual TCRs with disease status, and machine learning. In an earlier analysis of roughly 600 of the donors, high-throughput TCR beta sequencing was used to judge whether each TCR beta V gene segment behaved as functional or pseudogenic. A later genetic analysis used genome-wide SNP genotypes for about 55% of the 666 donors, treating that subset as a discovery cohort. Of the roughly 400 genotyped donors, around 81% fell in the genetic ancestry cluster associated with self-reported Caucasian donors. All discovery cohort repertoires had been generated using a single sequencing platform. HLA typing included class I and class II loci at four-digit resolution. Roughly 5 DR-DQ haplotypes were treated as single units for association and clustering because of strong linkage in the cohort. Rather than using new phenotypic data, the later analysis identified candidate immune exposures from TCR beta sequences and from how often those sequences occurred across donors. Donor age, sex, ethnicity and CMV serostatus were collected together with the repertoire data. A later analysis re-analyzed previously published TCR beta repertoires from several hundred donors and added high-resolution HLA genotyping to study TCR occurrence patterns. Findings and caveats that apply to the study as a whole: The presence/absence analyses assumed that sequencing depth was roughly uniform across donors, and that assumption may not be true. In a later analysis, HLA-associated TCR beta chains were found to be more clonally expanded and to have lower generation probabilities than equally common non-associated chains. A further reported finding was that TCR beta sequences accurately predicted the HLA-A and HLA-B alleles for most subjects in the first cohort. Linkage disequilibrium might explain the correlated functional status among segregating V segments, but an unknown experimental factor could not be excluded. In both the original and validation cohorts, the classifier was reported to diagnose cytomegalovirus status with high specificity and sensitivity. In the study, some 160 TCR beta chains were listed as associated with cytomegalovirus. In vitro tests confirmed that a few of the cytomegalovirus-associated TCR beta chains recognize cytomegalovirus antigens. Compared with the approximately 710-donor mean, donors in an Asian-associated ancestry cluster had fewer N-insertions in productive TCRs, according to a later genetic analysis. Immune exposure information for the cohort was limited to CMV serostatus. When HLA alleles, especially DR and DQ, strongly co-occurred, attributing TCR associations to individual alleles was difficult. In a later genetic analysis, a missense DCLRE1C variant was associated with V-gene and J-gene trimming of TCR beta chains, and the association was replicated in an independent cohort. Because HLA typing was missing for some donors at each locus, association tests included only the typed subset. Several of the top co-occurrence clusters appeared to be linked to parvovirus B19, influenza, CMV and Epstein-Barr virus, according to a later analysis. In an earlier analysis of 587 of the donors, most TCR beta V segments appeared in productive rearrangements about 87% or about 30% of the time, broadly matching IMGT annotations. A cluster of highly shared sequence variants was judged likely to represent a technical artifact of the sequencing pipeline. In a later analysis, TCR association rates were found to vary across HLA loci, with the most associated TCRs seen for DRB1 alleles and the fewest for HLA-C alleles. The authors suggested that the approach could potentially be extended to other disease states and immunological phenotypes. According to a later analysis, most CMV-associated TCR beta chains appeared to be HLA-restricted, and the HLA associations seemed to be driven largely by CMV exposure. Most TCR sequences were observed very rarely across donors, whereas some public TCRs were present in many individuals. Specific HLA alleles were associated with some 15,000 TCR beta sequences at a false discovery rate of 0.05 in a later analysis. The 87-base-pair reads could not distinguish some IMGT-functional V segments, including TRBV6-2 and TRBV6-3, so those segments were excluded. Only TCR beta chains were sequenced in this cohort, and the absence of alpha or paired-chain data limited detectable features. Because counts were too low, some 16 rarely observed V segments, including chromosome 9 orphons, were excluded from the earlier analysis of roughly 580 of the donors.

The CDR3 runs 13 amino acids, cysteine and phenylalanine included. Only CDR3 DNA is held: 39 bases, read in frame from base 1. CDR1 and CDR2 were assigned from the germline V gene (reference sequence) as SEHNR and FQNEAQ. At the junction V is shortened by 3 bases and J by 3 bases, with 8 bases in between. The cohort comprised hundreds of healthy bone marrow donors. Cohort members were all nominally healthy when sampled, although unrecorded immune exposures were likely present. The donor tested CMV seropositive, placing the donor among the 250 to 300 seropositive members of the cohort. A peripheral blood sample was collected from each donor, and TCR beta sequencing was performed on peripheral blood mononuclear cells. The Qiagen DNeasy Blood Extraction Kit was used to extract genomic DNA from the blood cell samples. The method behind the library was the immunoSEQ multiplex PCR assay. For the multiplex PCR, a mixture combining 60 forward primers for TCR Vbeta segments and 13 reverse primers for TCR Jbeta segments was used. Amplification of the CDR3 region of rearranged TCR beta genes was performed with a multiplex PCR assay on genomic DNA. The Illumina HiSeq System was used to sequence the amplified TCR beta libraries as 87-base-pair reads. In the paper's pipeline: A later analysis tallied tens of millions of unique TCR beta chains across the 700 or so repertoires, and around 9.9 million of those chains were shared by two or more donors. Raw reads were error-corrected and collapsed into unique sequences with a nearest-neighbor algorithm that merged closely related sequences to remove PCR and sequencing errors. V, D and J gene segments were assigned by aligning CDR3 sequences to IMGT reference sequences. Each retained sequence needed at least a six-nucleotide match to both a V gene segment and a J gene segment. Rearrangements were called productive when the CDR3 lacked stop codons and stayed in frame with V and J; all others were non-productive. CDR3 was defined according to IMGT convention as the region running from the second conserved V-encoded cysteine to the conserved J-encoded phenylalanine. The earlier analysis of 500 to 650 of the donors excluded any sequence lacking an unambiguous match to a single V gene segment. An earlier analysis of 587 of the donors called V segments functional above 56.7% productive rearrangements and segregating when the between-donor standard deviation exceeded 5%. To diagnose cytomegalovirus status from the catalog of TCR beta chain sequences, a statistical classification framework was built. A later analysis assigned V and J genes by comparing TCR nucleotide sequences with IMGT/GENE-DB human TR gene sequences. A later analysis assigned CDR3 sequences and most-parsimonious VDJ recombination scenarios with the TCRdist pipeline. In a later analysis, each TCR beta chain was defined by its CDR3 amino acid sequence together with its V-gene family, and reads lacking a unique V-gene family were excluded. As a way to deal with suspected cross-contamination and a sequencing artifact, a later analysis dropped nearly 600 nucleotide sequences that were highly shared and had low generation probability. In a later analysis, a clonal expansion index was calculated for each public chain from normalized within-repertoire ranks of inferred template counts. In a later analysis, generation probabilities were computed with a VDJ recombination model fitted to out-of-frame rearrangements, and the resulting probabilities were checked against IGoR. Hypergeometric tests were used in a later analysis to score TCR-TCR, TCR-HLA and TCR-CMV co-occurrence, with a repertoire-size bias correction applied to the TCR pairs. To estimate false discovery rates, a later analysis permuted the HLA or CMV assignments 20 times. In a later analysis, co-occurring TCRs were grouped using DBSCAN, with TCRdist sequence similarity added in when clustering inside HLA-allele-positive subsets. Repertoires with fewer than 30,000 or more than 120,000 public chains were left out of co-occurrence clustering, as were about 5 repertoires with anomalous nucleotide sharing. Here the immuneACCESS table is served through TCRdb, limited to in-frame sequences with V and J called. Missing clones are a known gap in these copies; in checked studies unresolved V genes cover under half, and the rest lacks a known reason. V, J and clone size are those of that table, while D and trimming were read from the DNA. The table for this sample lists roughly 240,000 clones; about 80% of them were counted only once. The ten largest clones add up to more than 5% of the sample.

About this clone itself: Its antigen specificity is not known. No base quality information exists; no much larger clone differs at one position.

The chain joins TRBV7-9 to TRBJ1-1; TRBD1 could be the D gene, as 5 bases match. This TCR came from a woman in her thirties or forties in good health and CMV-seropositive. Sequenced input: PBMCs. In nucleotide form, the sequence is TGTGCCAGCAGCTTTATAGGGGACACTGAAGCTTTCTTT. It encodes CASSFIGDTEAFF. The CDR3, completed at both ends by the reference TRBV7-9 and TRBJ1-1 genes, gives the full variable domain DTGVSQNPRHKITKRGQNVTFRCDPISEHNRLYWYRQTLGQGPEFLTYFQNEAQLEKSRLLSDRFSAERPKGSFSTLEIQRTEQGDSAMYLCASSFIGDTEAFFGQGTRLTVV.